Here is one TCR beta chain with its context. The antigen is not known. The source of the sample is a study of OX40 agonist ivuxolimab in advanced cancers. Notes on the study in general: More expanded clones were found, on average, in CD8+ than in CD4+ T cells. Nonresponders included some who also had low normalized T-cell clonal expansion. Blood T cells, both CD4+ and CD8+, expanded clonally by week 6 at 0.1 to 3.0 mg/kg.

V was trimmed by 5 bases and J by 0 bases, leaving 11 bases between them. This CDR3 region has 15 residues. Germline V gene sequence: CDR1 KGHSY, CDR2 FQNENV. The protocol was immunoSEQ multiplex PCR, while the TCRdb copy is restricted to in-frame clones and leaves out a portion. The repertoire holds roughly 74,000 clones, with 94% as singletons. Here the sequenced sample was CD4+ or CD8+ T cells sorted from blood, taken in a trial of the OX40 agonist ivuxolimab. The genes are TRBV16 and TRBJ1-3; no clear D. The TCR originated in an adult with an advanced solid tumor such as melanoma, head and neck, liver or kidney cancer. CDR3 coding DNA: TGTGCCAGCAGCATGGACGTCAGCTCTGGAAACACCATATATTTT. Translation: CASSMDVSSGNTIYF.